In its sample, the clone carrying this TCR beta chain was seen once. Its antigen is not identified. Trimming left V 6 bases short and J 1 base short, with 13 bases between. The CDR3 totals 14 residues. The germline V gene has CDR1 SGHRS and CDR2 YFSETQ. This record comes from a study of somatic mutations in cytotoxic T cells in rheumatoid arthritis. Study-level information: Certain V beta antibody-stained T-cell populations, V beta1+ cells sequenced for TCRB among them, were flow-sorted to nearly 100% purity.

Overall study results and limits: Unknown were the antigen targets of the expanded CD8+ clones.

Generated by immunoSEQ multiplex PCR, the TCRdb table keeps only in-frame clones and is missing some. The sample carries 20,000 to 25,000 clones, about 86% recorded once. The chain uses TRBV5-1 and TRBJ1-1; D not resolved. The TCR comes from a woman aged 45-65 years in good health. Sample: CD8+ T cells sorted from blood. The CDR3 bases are TGCGCCAGCAACCCCGGGCTAGCGAACACTGAAGCTTTCTTT. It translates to CASNPGLANTEAFF. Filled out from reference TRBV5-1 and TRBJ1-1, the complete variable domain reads KAGVTQTPRYLIKTRGQQVTLSCSPISGHRSVSWYQQTPGQGLQFLFEYFSETQRNKGNFPGRFSGRQFSNSRSEMNVSTLELGDSALYLCASNPGLANTEAFFGQGTRLTVV.